The present T cell receptor beta chain was sequenced within a study of CD8 T cells in Susac syndrome. Between the trimmed V and J ends, which lost 4 bases and 4 bases, there was a span of 17 bases. Germline CDR1 LGHDT, CDR2 YNNKEL (reference sequence). This CDR3 has 15 amino acids. Peripheral blood CD8+ and CD4+ T cells were profiled by TCR beta sequencing. Reverse transcription of about 0.5 to 1 ug RNA was performed with random hexamers. TCRdb reprocessed the immunoSEQ multiplex PCR reads via MiXCR and lists one record per CDR3 protein. There are around 200,000 distinct CDR3 sequences in the sample; around 95% occur only once, and roughly 0.098% lies in the top ten.

The sequence derives from a human donor with Susac syndrome. Input material: CD4+ T cells from PBMCs. The chain joins TRBV3-1 to TRBJ2-7, with D perhaps assigned TRBD1 or TRBD2 (6 bases each). The CDR3 spells CASSRGGTPFYEQYF. The CDR3 DNA reads TGTGCCAGCAGCCGCGGAGGGACACCCTTTTACGAGCAGTACTTC.